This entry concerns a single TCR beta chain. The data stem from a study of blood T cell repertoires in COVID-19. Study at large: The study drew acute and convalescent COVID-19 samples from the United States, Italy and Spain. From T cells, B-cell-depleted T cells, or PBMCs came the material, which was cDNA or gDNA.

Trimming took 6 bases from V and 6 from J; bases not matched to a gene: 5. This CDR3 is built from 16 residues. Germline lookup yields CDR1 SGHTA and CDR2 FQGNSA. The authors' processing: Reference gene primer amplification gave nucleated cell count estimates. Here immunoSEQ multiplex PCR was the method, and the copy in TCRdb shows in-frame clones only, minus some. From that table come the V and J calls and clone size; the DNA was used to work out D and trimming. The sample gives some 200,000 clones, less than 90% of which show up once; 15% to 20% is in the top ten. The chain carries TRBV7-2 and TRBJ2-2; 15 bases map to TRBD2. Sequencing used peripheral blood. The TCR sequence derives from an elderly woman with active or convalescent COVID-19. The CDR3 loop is CASSWTSGGAAGELFF. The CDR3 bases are TGTGCCAGCAGTTGGACTAGCGGGGGGGCGGCCGGGGAGCTGTTTTTT.